This TCR beta chain was profiled in a study of CD8 T cell repertoires and HIV-1 epitope variants. Study details: Each of Twenty-five Gag and Nef epitope peptides stimulated a separate culture.

Measured with immunoSEQ multiplex PCR; TCRdb has only the in-frame clones, and not every one. The table records about 95,000 clones, more than 65% of them present only once. This TCR derives from a male donor with HIV. Material for sequencing was uncultured baseline CD8+ T cells from peripheral blood mononuclear cells (PBMCs).

CDR3 loop: CASSLSSDRDREQFF. The CDR3 region has the DNA TGTGCCAGCAGCTTATCATCCGACCGGGACAGGGAGCAGTTCTTC. This chain connects TRBV7-2 to TRBJ2-1; 8 positions match TRBD1. After removal of 2 bases from V and 10 bases from J, the junction contained 10 bases not matched to a gene. The CDR3 length is 15 residues. The germline V gene has CDR1 SGHTA and CDR2 FQGNSA.